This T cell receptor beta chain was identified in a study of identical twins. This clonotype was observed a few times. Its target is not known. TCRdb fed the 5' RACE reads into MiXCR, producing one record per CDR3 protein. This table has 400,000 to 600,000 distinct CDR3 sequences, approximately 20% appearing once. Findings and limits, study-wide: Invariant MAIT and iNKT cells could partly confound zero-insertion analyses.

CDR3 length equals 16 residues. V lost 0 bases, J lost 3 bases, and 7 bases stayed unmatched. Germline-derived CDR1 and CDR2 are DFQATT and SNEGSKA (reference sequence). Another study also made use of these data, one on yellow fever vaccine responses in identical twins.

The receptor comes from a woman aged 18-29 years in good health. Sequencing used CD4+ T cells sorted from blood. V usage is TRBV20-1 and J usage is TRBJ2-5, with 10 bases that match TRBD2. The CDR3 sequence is CSAREAAGGPEETQYF. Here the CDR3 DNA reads TGCAGTGCTAGAGAGGCAGCGGGGGGGCCCGAAGAGACCCAGTACTTC.